The rows below give T cell receptor beta chains drawn from one sample of a study of shared clonotypes between healthy human individuals. Repertoires were generated with immunoSEQ multiplex PCR, while TCRdb's copy carries only in-frame clones and drops some. The data hold more than 900,000 clones, with about 80% observed a single time. Sequencing was performed on memory CD4+ T cells from PBMCs. These receptors were obtained from a man younger than 30 in good health. Some clones in this sample may be carry-over from other donors' samples. Each CDR3 is given with its conserved first and last residue. The D gene is left open where the match is weak. Size is omitted from some rows. Given values are once, few, many or a class for expanded clones.

size	D	V	J	CDR3	DNA
NA	TRBD2	TRBV9	TRBJ2-7	CASSVAGVAGLNEQYF	TGTGCCAGCAGCGTAGCTGGAGTAGCGGGATTAAACGAGCAGTACTTC
NA	TRBD2	TRBV27	TRBJ2-1	CASRRASGLNEQFF	TGTGCCAGCAGGCGGGCTAGCGGGCTGAATGAGCAGTTCTTC
NA	NA	TRBV7-9	TRBJ1-3	CASSSPAGNTIYF	TGTGCCAGCAGCTCCCCCGCCGGAAACACCATATATTTT
NA	NA	TRBV5-3	TRBJ1-5	CARSLEVARNQPQHF	TGTGCCAGAAGCTTGGAGGTCGCCCGAAATCAGCCCCAGCATTTT
NA	NA	TRBV29-1	TRBJ2-4	CRRLSQKLAKNIQYF	TGCAGACGTTTAAGTCAGAAACTAGCCAAAAACATTCAGTACTTC
NA	NA	TRBV5-6	TRBJ1-3	CASSLGRNTIYF	TGTGCCAGCAGCTTGGGGAGAAACACCATATATTTT
NA	TRBD1	TRBV10-3	TRBJ2-7	CAISVGQGKYEQYF	TGTGCCATCAGTGTGGGACAGGGGAAGTACGAGCAGTACTTC
NA	NA	TRBV29-1	TRBJ2-4	CSVGGRVGNIQYF	TGCAGCGTTGGTGGGAGAGTGGGAAACATTCAGTACTTC
once	NA	TRBV6-1	TRBJ1-3	CASSERRLQRGNTIYF	TGTGCCAGCAGTGAACGTCGACTGCAGAGAGGAAACACCATATATTTT
NA	NA	TRBV28	TRBJ2-7	CASSLFLARGTDLYEQYF	TGTGCCAGCAGCTTATTTTTGGCAAGAGGGACGGACCTCTACGAGCAGTACTTC
NA	TRBD1	TRBV14	TRBJ2-2	CASSQVWKGGRGLAGELFF	TGTGCCAGCAGCCAAGTGTGGAAAGGGGGCAGGGGGCTTGCCGGGGAGCTGTTTTTT
few	NA	TRBV7-3	TRBJ2-4	CASSLTGVDIQYF	TGTGCCAGCAGCTTAACGGGCGTTGACATTCAGTACTTC
NA	NA	TRBV5-1	TRBJ2-7	CASSLNSGAGEQYF	TGCGCCAGCAGCTTGAACAGTGGGGCCGGCGAGCAGTACTTC
NA	NA	TRBV7-3	TRBJ2-3	CASSRQYGGDTQYF	TGTGCCAGCAGCCGACAATATGGGGGAGATACGCAGTATTTT
NA	NA	TRBV10-1	TRBJ1-1	CASSDLGNTEAFF	TGCGCCAGCAGTGATTTGGGGAACACTGAAGCTTTCTTT
few	NA	TRBV28	TRBJ1-2	CASSLGGATALDYGYTF	TGTGCCAGCAGTTTAGGGGGGGCGACGGCTCTGGACTATGGCTACACCTTC
NA	TRBD2	TRBV13	TRBJ2-2	CASSSATSGRAAGELFF	TGTGCCAGCAGCAGTGCCACTAGCGGGAGGGCCGCCGGGGAGCTGTTTTTT
NA	NA	TRBV6-6	TRBJ1-2	CASSTGLSYGYTF	TGTGCCAGCAGTACAGGTTTAAGCTATGGCTACACCTTC
NA	TRBD2	TRBV4-1	TRBJ2-1	CASSQPGLAWNEQFF	TGCGCCAGCAGCCAGCCGGGACTAGCTTGGAATGAGCAGTTCTTC
many	NA	TRBV13	TRBJ1-3	CASSLRNTIYF	TGTGCCAGCAGCTTAAGGAACACCATATATTTT
NA	NA	TRBV11-1	TRBJ2-7	CASSLRTGPYEQYF	TGTGCCAGCAGCTTAAGGACCGGACCCTACGAGCAGTACTTC
NA	NA	TRBV4-1	TRBJ2-7	CASSPPGRLSEQYF	TGCGCCAGCAGCCCCCCAGGGAGGCTGAGCGAGCAGTACTTC
NA	NA	TRBV11-3	TRBJ2-1	CASSPSGRRSGQFF	TGTGCCAGCAGCCCCTCGGGTCGTAGGAGCGGGCAGTTCTTC
NA	NA	TRBV5-4	TRBJ2-7	CASSLSRTVPNEQYF	TGTGCCAGCAGCTTGTCAAGGACAGTACCTAACGAGCAGTACTTC
NA	TRBD1	TRBV5-1	TRBJ1-2	CASSLAGGARTRNGYTF	TGCGCCAGCAGCTTGGCAGGGGGCGCGAGGACACGGAATGGCTACACCTTC
NA	TRBD1	TRBV4-3	TRBJ1-1	CASSQDGQEGNTEAFF	TGCGCCAGCAGCCAAGATGGACAGGAAGGGAACACTGAAGCTTTCTTT